Sequencing of this T cell receptor beta chain was carried out in a study of T-cell reconstitution after alpha-beta-depleted transplantation in children. The study's findings and limits: Several hundred expanded graft clones reportedly gave rise to the alpha-beta T cells present about two months after transplant. At day 60, the high TCRbeta diversity found in some patients originated from recipient T cells and thymic progenitors that had survived. T-cell counts and diversity at one year post-transplant came mainly from newly produced T cells.

Concerning this clonotype itself: What it binds is unknown.

The V segment lost 7 bases and the J segment 0 bases; nucleotides outside the gene matches: 13. CDR1 is MDHEN and CDR2 is SYDVKM in the germline V gene. The CDR3 covers 18 residues. Unique molecular identifiers featured in how the TCRbeta library was prepared. TCRdb called the PCR reads again in MiXCR, with one record for every CDR3 protein. The sample includes around 210,000 distinct CDR3 sequences, 6.6% of them seen just once. The sample here was PBMCs, taken before TCRalphabeta/CD19-depleted stem cell transplant. The clonotype was recovered from a boy aged 2 to 10 with acute lymphoblastic leukemia, due to receive a stem cell transplant. The chain carries TRBV28 and TRBJ1-5, with 9 nucleotides matching TRBD1. Here the CDR3 reads CASTLAGTGLYSNQPQHF. CDR3 in DNA: TGTGCCAGCACCCTAGCCGGGACAGGGCTATATAGCAATCAGCCCCAGCATTTT.